A single sample is the source of the 15 T cell receptor beta chains below, sequenced in a study of T cell changes during pregnancy in multiple sclerosis. The table came from immunoSEQ multiplex PCR; TCRdb's copy has only in-frame clones and leaves some out. The sample contains 60,000 to 65,000 clones, around 91% of which appear only once. This specimen consisted of peripheral blood, obtained in the second trimester of pregnancy. The receptors stem from a female donor in good health, enrolled as a control in a pregnancy study.

The chain couples TRBV27 to TRBJ1-6; perhaps TRBD1 as D (5 bases). Trimming stripped 2 bases from V and 6 bases from J, with 8 bases between. Germline V gene sequence: CDR1 MNHEY, CDR2 SMNVEV (reference sequence). The CDR3 loop spans 14 amino acids. CDR3 residues: CASSLGGVNSPLHF. The DNA of the CDR3 is TGTGCCAGCAGTTTAGGAGGGGTTAATTCACCCCTCCACTTT.

This rearrangement joins TRBV5-1 to TRBJ2-2; 10 bases are a match to TRBD2. CDR3 length: 16 amino acids. In germline, CDR1 is SGHRS, CDR2 YFSETQ. The V segment lost 6 bases and the J segment 3 bases; nucleotides outside the gene matches: 8. The CDR3 here is CASTGGLASDTGELFF. The CDR3, as DNA: TGCGCCAGCACCGGGGGACTAGCGAGTGACACCGGGGAGCTGTTTTTT.

V gene TRBV11-2 combines with J gene TRBJ1-4, with no clear D. V was shortened by 3 bases and J by 5 bases, with 13 bases between the two germline ends. The CDR3 has 15 residues. The V gene's germline CDR1 is SGHAT and CDR2 FQNNGV. The CDR3 nucleotides are TGTGCCAGCAGCTTCTTTATAGAACTGAATGAAAAACTGTTTTTT. This translates into CASSFFIELNEKLFF.

This chain connects TRBV4-2 to TRBJ1-4, with TRBD1 as a possible D gene (6 bases). The CDR3 covers 14 residues. The ends were cut back, 3 bases at V and 3 bases at J, with 8 bases in the middle. The V gene's germline CDR1 is LGHNA and CDR2 YNFKEQ. CDR3 in DNA: TGTGCCAGCAGCCACGGGACACCTAATGAAAAACTGTTTTTT. Translating it yields CASSHGTPNEKLFF.

The rearrangement uses TRBV30 and TRBJ2-1, with a possible D match to TRBD2 (6 bases). Per germline, CDR1 GTSNPN and CDR2 SVGIG (reference sequence). This CDR3 spans 15 amino acids. The CDR3 is CAYASGTRKDNEQFF. The DNA for the CDR3 is TGTGCTTATGCCTCCGGGACTCGAAAAGACAATGAGCAGTTCTTC.

The chain links TRBV4-2 to TRBJ2-2; D gene ambiguous. The V and J ends lost 0 bases and 6 bases respectively, with 11 bases between them. The CDR3 length is 15 residues. From germline, CDR1 is LGHNA and CDR2 YNFKEQ. In nucleotides, the CDR3 is TGTGCCAGCAGCCAAGAAACCGGCGGCTCCGGGGAGCTGTTTTTT. Amino acid sequence: CASSQETGGSGELFF.

This sequence joins TRBV20-1 and TRBJ1-2; weak D call: TRBD1 (5 bases). Germline values: CDR1 DFQATT, CDR2 SNEGSKA (reference sequence). The CDR3 runs 9 residues. Trimming removed 7 bases from V and 10 bases from J, with 10 bases in between. In nucleotides, the CDR3 is TGCAGTGGTCCAGGGCCCTACACCTTC. Amino acid sequence: CSGPGPYTF.

J is TRBJ1-1 and V is TRBV6-5, with D possibly TRBD1 on 6 matching bases. The CDR3 sequence is 14 residues long. Germline V lookup: CDR1 MNHEY, CDR2 SVGAGI. Between the trimmed V and J ends, which lost 7 bases and 9 bases, there was a span of 21 bases. In DNA, the CDR3 is TGTGCCAGCACCTCATTTAGTGGGACAAGGCAAGCTTTCTTT. Its translation is CASTSFSGTRQAFF.

This chain links TRBV29-1 with TRBJ2-5; D remains unclear. Between the trimmed V and J ends, which lost 0 bases and 5 bases, there was a span of 7 bases. CDR1 and CDR2 from the germline V gene are SQVTM and ANQGSEA. CDR3 size: 12 residues. The CDR3 DNA reads TGCAGCGTTGAAGAACGGTGGGAGACCCAGTACTTC. Translation: CSVEERWETQYF.

The chain combines TRBV15 with TRBJ2-5, with D maybe TRBD2 (6 bases). The V and J ends lost 3 bases and 1 base respectively, with 15 bases between them. This CDR3 comprises 16 residues. Germline CDR1 is LNHNV and CDR2 is YYDKDF (reference sequence). The chain's CDR3 is CATSRHGAGIQETQYF. CDR3 DNA sequence: TGTGCCACCAGCAGGCACGGTGCGGGGATCCAAGAGACCCAGTACTTC.

This clone was observed a few times. As DNA, the CDR3 is TGTGCCAGCAGTGTAGGAGATCAGCCCCAGCATTTT. Protein: CASSVGDQPQHF. The J gene is TRBJ1-5, the V gene TRBV25-1; unclear D gene. This CDR3 comprises 12 residues. Looked up from germline, CDR1 is MGHDK and CDR2 is SYGVNS. Trimming pared 4 bases from V and 5 bases from J, leaving 6 bases between.

This chain links TRBV27 with TRBJ2-2; D gene ambiguous. CDR1 and CDR2 from the germline V gene are MNHEY and SMNVEV (reference sequence). CDR3 length: 11 amino acids. Trimming took off 10 bases at V and 7 bases at J, with 10 bases between the two ends. The CDR3 reads CATYSGGELFF. The CDR3 nucleotides are TGTGCCACTTATTCCGGCGGGGAGCTGTTTTTT.

This sequence joins TRBV6-1 and TRBJ2-7; 7 nucleotides align to TRBD1. The length of the CDR3 is 14 residues. After removal of 0 bases from V and 4 bases from J, the junction contained 3 bases not matched to a gene. Germline V gene sequence: CDR1 MNHNS, CDR2 SASEGT. CDR3 sequence: CASSEAGTEYEQYF. CDR3 nucleotide sequence: TGTGCCAGCAGTGAAGCCGGGACAGAGTACGAGCAGTACTTC.

The V and J genes are TRBV5-6 and TRBJ1-1; TRBD1 matches at 7 bases. The germline V gene has CDR1 SGHDT and CDR2 YYEEEE. The CDR3 has 15 amino acids. The junction had 5 bases not matched to a gene; V was cut back by 1 base and J by 2 bases. CDR3 residues: CASSLLAGGNTEAFF. CDR3 sequence (DNA): TGTGCCAGCAGCTTGCTCGCAGGGGGAAACACTGAAGCTTTCTTT.

The table lists this clone with a few counts. This chain joins TRBV2 and TRBJ1-2; D is undetermined. Between the trimmed V and J ends, which lost 0 bases and 4 bases, there was a span of 18 bases. Per germline, CDR1 SNHLY and CDR2 FYNNEI. This CDR3 spans 17 amino acids. The CDR3 nucleotides read TGTGCCAGCAGTGAAGCGCGGTTTGAGGCAGGACTCTATGGCTACACCTTC. Its protein is CASSEARFEAGLYGYTF.